Sequencing of this TCR beta chain was carried out in a study of blood T cells in healthy people across ages. A sample-barcoded 5' primer and a J-beta primer mix were used in a second PCR of roughly 6 to 11 cycles. TCRdb re-derived calls from the 5' RACE reads in MiXCR, one entry per CDR3 protein. The data contain some 880,000 distinct CDR3 sequences, around 36% of them singletons. Sequenced material: blood. This TCR came from a man between 18 and 35 years old in good health.

The CDR3 here is CASSYREGETQYF. For the CDR3, the DNA is TGTGCCAGCAGTTACAGGGAAGGAGAGACCCAGTACTTC. The J gene is TRBJ2-5, the V gene TRBV6-6; D not certain. Per the germline V gene, CDR1 is MNHNY and CDR2 is SVGAGI (reference sequence). The CDR3 sequence is 13 residues long. The V and J ends lost 2 bases and 4 bases respectively, with 8 bases between them.